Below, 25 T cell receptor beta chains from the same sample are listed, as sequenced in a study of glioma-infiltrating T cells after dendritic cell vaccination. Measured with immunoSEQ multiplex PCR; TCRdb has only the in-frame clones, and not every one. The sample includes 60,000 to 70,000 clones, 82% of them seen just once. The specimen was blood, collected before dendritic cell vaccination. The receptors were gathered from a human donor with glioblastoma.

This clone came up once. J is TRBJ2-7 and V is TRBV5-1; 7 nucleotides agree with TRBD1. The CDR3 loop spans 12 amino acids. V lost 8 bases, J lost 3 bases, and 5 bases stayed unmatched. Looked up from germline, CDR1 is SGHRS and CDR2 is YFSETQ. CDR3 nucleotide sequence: TGCGCCAGTCGACAGGGTATCTACGAGCAGTACTTC. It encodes CASRQGIYEQYF.

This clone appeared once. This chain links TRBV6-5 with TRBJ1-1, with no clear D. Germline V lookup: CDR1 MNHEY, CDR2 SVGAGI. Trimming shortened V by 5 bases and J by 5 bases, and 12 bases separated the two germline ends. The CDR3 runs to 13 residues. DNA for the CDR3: TGTGCCAGCAGTGAGGCGGGGTTGACTGAAGCTTTCTTT. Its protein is CASSEAGLTEAFF.

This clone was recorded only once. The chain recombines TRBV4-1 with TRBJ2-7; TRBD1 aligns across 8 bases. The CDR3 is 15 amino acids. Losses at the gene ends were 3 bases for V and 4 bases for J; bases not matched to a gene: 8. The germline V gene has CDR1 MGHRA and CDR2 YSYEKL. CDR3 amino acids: CASSQGQVKTYEQYF. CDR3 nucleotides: TGCGCCAGCAGCCAGGGACAGGTCAAGACATACGAGCAGTACTTC.

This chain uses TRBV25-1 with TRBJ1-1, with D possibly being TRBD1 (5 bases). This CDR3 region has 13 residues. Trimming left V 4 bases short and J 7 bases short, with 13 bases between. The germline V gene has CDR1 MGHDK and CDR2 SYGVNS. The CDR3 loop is CASSARGVDEAFF. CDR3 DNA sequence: TGTGCCAGCAGTGCCCGGGGGGTTGATGAAGCTTTCTTT.

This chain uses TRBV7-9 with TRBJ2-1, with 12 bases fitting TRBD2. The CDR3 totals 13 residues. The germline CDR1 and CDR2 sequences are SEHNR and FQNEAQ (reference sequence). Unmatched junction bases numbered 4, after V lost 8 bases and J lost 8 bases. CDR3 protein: CASLLAGGYEQFF. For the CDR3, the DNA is TGTGCCAGCCTACTAGCGGGGGGCTATGAGCAGTTCTTC.

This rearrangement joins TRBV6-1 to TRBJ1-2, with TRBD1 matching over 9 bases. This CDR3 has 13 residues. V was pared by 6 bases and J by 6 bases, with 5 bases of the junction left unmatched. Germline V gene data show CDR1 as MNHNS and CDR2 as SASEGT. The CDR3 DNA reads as TGTGCCAGCAGCCCAGGGACAGGGCATGGCTACACCTTC. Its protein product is CASSPGTGHGYTF.

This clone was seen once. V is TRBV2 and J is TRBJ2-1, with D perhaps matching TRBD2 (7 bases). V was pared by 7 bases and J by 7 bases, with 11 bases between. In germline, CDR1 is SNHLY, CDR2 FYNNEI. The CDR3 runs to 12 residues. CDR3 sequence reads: CASMRGGNEQFF. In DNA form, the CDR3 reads TGTGCCAGCATGAGGGGGGGAAATGAGCAGTTCTTC.

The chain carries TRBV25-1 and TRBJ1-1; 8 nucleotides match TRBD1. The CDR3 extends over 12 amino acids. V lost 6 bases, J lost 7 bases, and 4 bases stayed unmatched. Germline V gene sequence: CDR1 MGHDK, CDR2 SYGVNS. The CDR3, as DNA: TGTGCCAGCAGACAGGGGGTTGTTGAAGCTTTCTTT. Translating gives CASRQGVVEAFF.

CDR3 region: CASSQVEGDNEQFF. The CDR3 DNA follows: TGCGCCAGCAGCCAAGTTGAGGGTGACAATGAGCAGTTCTTC. V and J are TRBV4-1 and TRBJ2-1; the D gene is possibly TRBD2 (5 bases). CDR1 and CDR2 (germline): MGHRA, YSYEKL. This CDR3 is built from 14 residues. V lost 1 base and J 5 bases, leaving 9 bases between the germline ends.

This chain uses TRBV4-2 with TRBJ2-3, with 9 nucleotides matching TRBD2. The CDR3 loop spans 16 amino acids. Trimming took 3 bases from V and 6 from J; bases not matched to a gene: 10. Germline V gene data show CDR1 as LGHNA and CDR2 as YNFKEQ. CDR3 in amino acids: CASSQAGGGSEDTQYF. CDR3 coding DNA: TGTGCCAGCAGCCAGGCGGGGGGGGGTTCTGAGGATACGCAGTATTTT.

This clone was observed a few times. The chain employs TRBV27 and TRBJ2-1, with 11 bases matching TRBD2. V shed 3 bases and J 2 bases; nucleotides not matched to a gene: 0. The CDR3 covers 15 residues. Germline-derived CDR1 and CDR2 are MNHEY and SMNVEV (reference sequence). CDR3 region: CASSFSGGAYNEQFF. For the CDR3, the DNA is TGTGCCAGCAGTTTTAGCGGGGGGGCCTACAATGAGCAGTTCTTC.

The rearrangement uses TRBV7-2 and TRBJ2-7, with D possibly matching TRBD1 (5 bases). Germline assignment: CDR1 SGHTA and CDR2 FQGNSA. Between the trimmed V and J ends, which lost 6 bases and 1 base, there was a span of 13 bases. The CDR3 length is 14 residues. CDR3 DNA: TGTGCCAGCAGGCTAAACAGGTTATCCTACGAGCAGTACTTC. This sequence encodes CASRLNRLSYEQYF.

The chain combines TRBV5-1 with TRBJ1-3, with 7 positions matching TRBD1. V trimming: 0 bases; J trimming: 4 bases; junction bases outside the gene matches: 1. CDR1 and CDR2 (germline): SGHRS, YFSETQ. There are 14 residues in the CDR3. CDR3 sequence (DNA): TGCGCCAGCAGCTTGGCAGGGGGAGGAAACACCATATATTTT. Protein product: CASSLAGGGNTIYF.

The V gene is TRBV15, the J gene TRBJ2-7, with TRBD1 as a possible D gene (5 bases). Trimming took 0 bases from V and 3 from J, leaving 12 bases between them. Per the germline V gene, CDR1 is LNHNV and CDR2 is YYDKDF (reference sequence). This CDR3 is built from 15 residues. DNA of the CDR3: TGTGCCACCAGCAGAGATGAAGGGGCCGGCTACGAGCAGTACTTC. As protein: CATSRDEGAGYEQYF.

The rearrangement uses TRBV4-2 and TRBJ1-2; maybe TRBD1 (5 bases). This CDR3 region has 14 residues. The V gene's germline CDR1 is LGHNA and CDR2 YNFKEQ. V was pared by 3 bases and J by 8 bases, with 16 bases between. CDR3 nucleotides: TGTGCCAGCAGCCAGGGGGGAGGAGCTAAGGGCTACACCTTC. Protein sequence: CASSQGGGAKGYTF.

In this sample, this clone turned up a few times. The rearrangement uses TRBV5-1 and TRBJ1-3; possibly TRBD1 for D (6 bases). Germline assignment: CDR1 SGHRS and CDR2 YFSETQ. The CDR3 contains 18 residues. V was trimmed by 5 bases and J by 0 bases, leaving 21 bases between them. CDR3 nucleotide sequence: TGCGCCAGCAGTTACAACAGGGCTTTGTGGGCCTCTGGAAACACCATATATTTT. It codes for CASSYNRALWASGNTIYF.

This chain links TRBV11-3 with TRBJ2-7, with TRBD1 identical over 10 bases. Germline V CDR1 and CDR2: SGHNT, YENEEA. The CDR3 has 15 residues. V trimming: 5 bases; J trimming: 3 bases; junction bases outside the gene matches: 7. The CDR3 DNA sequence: TGTGCCAGCAGCCCGGGACAGGGGAGGATCTACGAGCAGTACTTC. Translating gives CASSPGQGRIYEQYF.

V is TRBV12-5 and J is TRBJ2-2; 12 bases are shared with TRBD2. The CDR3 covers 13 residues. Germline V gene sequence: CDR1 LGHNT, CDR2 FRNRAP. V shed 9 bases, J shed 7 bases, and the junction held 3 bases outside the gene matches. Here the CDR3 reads CARKTSGSGELFF. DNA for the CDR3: TGTGCTAGGAAGACTAGCGGGAGCGGGGAGCTGTTTTTT.

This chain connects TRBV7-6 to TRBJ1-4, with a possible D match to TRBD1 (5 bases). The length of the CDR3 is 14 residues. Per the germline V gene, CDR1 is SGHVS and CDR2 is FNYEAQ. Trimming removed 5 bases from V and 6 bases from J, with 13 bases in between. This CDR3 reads CASSPGGGYEKLFF. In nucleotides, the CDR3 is TGTGCCAGCAGCCCCGGGGGGGGATATGAAAAACTGTTTTTT.

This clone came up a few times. CDR3 sequence (DNA): TGTGCCAGCAGCCCTCCGGGACAGGGGGCTTTTGATGAAAAACTGTTTTTT. Translating it yields CASSPPGQGAFDEKLFF. V gene TRBV28 combines with J gene TRBJ1-4; TRBD1 matches at 12 bases. This CDR3 comprises 17 residues. V dropped 6 bases and J dropped 6; count of bases not matched to a gene: 11. Germline V gene sequence: CDR1 MDHEN, CDR2 SYDVKM.

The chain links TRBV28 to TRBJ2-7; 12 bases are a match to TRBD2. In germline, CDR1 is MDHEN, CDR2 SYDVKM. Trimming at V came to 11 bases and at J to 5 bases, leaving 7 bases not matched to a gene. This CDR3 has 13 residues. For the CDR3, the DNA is TGTGCCGCTTGGACTAGCGGGGACCACGAGCAGTACTTC. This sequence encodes CAAWTSGDHEQYF.

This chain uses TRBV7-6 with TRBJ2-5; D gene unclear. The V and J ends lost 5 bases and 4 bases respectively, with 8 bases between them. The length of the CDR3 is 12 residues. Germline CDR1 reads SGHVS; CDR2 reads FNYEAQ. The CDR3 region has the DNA TGTGCCAGCAGCCCTTATTTAGAGACCCAGTACTTC. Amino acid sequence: CASSPYLETQYF.

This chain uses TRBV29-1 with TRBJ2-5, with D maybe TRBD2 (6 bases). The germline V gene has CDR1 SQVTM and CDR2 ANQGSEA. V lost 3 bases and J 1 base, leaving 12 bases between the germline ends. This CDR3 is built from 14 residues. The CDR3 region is CSVDTGEIQETQYF. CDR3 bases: TGCAGCGTTGACACGGGGGAAATCCAAGAGACCCAGTACTTC.

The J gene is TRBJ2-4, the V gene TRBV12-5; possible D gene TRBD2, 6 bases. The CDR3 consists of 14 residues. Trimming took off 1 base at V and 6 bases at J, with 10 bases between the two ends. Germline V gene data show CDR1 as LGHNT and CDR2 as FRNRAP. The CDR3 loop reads CASGLGLAPNIQYF. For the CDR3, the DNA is TGTGCTAGTGGTTTGGGTCTAGCGCCAAACATTCAGTACTTC.

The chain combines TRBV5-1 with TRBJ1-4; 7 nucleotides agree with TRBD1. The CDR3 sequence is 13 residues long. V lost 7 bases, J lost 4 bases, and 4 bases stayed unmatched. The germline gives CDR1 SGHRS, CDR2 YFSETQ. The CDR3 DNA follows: TGCGCCAGCGGGACAGCTGATAATGAAAAACTGTTTTTT. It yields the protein CASGTADNEKLFF.